This TCR beta chain was recovered during a study of immune cell composition in non-small cell lung cancer. Overall study context: Lung adenocarcinoma or squamous carcinoma made up most tumours.

Findings of the study overall: Shared sequences between tumour-reactive and dominant in vivo clones were not proven.

Notes on this clone: The antigen is undetermined. An end of the junction does not agree with germline; a read error may underlie this.

The assay was immunoSEQ multiplex PCR, and TCRdb's table has in-frame clones only and misses some. This sample has some 9,000 clones, with about two thirds found just once. Normal lung was taken at the farthest possible site, at least 3 cm from tumour. DNA was extracted from unsorted cell suspensions stored frozen. The CDR3 is made up of 14 amino acids. Sequences were obtained from non-adjacent lung tissue. This clonotype originated in a human donor with non-small cell lung cancer. The J gene is TRBJ2-7, the V gene TRBV5-3; D is possibly TRBD1 (6 bases). TRBV5-3 is an ORF, and what it does is uncertain. In nucleotides, the CDR3 is TGTGCCAGCAGCTTGCAGGGGTCCGATTACGAGCAGTACTTC. This sequence encodes CASSLQGSDYEQYF.